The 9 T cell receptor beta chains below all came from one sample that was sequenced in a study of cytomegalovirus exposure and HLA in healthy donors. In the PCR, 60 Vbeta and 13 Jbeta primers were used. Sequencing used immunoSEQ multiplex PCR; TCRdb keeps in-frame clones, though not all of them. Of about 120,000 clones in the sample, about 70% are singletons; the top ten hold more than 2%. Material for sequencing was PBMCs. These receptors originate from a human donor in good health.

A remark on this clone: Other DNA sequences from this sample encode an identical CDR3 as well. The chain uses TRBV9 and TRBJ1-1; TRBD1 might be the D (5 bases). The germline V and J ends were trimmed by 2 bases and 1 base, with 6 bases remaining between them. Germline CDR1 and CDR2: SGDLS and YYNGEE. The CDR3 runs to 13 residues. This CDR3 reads CASSVTGNTEAFF. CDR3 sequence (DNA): TGTGCCAGCAGCGTTACAGGGAACACTGAAGCTTTCTTT.

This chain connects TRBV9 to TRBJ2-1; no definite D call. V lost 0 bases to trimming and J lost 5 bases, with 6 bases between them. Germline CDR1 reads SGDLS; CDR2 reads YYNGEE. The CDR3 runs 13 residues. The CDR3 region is CASSVAGNNEQFF. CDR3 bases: TGTGCCAGCAGCGTAGCAGGCAACAATGAGCAGTTCTTC.

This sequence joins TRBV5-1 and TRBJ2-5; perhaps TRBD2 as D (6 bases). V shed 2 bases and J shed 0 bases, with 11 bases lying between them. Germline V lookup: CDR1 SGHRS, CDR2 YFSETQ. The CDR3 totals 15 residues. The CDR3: CASSFNGGDQETQYF. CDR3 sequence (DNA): TGCGCCAGCAGCTTCAACGGAGGGGACCAAGAGACCCAGTACTTC.

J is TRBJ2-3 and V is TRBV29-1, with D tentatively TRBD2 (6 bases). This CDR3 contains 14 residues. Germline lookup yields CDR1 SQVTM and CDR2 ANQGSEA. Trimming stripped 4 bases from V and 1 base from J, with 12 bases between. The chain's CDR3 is CSVGGGMGTDTQYF. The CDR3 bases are TGCAGCGTTGGGGGCGGGATGGGCACAGATACGCAGTATTTT.

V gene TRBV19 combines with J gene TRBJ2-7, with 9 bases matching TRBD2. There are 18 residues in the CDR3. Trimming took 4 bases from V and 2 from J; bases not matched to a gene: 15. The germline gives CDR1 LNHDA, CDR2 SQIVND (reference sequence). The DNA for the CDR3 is TGTGCCAGTAGTAAACCCCTCGGACGGCGGGAGGGCCCCTACGAGCAGTACTTC. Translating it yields CASSKPLGRREGPYEQYF.

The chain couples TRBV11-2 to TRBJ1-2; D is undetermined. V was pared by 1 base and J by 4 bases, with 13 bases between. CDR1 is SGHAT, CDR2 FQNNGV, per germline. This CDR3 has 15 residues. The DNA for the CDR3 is TGTGCCAGCAGCTTAGCCCTAGGCAACCTCTATGGCTACACCTTC. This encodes CASSLALGNLYGYTF.

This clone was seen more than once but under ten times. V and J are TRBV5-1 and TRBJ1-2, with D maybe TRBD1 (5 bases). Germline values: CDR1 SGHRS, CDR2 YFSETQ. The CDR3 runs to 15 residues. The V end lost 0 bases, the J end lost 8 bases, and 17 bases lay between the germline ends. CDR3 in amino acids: CASSLDRGGRDGYTF. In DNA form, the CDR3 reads TGCGCCAGCAGCTTGGACCGGGGGGGTCGCGACGGCTACACCTTC.

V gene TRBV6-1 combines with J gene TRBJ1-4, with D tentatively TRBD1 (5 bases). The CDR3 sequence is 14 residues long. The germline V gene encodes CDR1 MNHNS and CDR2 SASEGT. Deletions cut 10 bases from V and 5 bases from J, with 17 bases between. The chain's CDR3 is CAKQSGSVNEKLFF. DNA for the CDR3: TGTGCCAAACAATCAGGGTCTGTAAATGAAAAACTGTTTTTT.

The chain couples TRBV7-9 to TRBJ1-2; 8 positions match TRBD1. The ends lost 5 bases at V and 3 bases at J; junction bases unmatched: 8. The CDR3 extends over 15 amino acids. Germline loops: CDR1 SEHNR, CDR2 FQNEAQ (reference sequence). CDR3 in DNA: TGTGCCAGCAGCGTAATCAGGGGGCTCGACTATGGCTACACCTTC. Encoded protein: CASSVIRGLDYGYTF.